This entry features one T cell receptor (beta chain) sequence. This clone came up a few times. What antigen it recognizes has not been identified. Base qualities were left out, and no much larger clone turns up one base away. The record originates from a study of CD8+ T cells in alopecia areata (dated by TCRdb to 2017 to 2018). Concerning the study at large: Treated patients were enrolled in an open-label pilot trial of oral tofacitinib, 5 to 10 mg twice daily, for moderate-to-severe alopecia areata. Patients received tofacitinib for 6 to 18 months and were then followed off drug for 6 months to check for delayed response and recurrence. For the treated patients, the SALT score, which quantifies what percentage of scalp surface area is affected, served as the measure of disease severity. In both human patients and the C3H/HeJ mouse model, the study applied high-throughput TCRbeta sequencing to look at T cell clonal expansion in alopecia areata. In humans, TCRbeta sequencing was performed on scalp tissue and on sorted CD4+ and CD8+ peripheral blood T cells from healthy controls and from patients with patchy or totalis/universalis alopecia areata. Tofacitinib-treated patients had biopsies at baseline and at 4 and 24 weeks of treatment, with a later scalp biopsy in several patients. Scalp clonality was compared among normal scalp (n=4), patchy alopecia areata scalp (n=8), and alopecia totalis/universalis scalp (n=8). RNA was obtained with the PAXgene miRNA kit for fixed scalp, the miRNeasy kit for PBMCs, and the RNeasy kit for mouse skin. TCRbeta CDR3 regions were amplified by immunoSEQ multiplex PCR using 35 Vbeta forward and 13 Jbeta reverse primers. Points the paper makes about the study in general: Shared TCR sequences between patients were less evident than in mice, which may be partly attributable to HLA diversity in the patient population. Tofacitinib significantly decreased scalp clonality and the number of expanded CD8+ clones among the top 100 scalp clones. Compared with normal scalp, lesional scalp had higher clonality and more expanded CD8+ clones, particularly in alopecia totalis/universalis, a pattern that suggests antigenic drive. The treated cohort was small, with a single nonresponder, so links between baseline CD8+ expansion and response need larger studies. Unlike mouse skin, which is dominated by gammadelta T cells, normal human skin has resident alphabeta T cells that are also sequenced, and this complicates analysis of the scalp TCR repertoire. Many expanded lesional clones persisted in scalp and blood during tofacitinib treatment, which may partly explain relapse after stopping treatment.

The CDR3 starts with the cysteine, ends with the phenylalanine, and has 15 residues. CDR3 DNA is the only sequence kept; it has 45 bases, read in frame from the first base. The CDR1 and CDR2 encoded by the germline V gene are SGDLS and YYNGEE. V is shortened by 0 bases, J by 3 bases, and the region joining them spans 13 bases. Interpreted using the paper, the time point label stands for: about 4 weeks on oral tofacitinib. Reading the label with the study, this specimen's treatment or condition is: oral pan-JAK inhibitor, 5-10 mg twice daily. From alopecia areata patients, peripheral blood was collected along with lesional scalp punch biopsies. PBMCs were isolated by density centrifugation and stained for CD3, CD4 and CD8, and CD4+ and CD8+ T cells were sorted on a FACSAria. Libraries were made using the immunoSEQ multiplex PCR assay. RNA was extracted from all samples and reverse transcribed into cDNA as template for TCR sequencing. First-strand cDNA was synthesized using SuperScript III with a 2:1 mix of oligo-dT and random hexamers. A synthetic immune receptor repertoire was used to assess amplification bias, and residual bias was removed computationally. For the original study's pipeline: Raw reads were preprocessed to remove errors, and CDR3 was defined according to IMGT conventions as the region from the conserved cysteine to phenylalanine. To get clonality, Shannon entropy was normalized by log2 of the number of productive unique TCRs and the result was subtracted from 1. CD4 or CD8 identity of scalp clones was inferred by cross-referencing scalp TCRbeta sequences with sorted blood CD4 and CD8 repertoires. TCRdb re-hosts the immuneACCESS table, in-frame sequences only. Its copies lack some clones; in the studies checked, an unresolved V gene accounts for under half of them, and the cause for the rest is not known. V, J and clone size derive from that table, while D and trimming were established from the DNA sequence. The sample table records tens of thousands of clones; approximately 28% of these occur just once. In total, the top ten clones hold around 14% of the sample.

The chain couples TRBV9 to TRBJ2-7; TRBD1 is a weak D gene call, 6 bases matching. The TCR sequence derives from a human donor with alopecia areata. Material: CD8+ T cells sorted from blood, obtained at week 4, from a patient treated with tofacitinib. The DNA is TGTGCCAGCAGCGTAGGTCGAGGGGGAATCTACGAGCAGTACTTC. Translation gives CASSVGRGGIYEQYF.